The source of this TCR beta chain is a study of cytomegalovirus exposure and HLA in healthy donors. The study, taken as a whole, reports: Immune exposure data for these donors was limited to CMV serostatus. In an earlier analysis, about 87% or about 30%: the productive usage of most TCR beta V segments. In a later analysis, DRB1 alleles had the most associated TCRs; HLA-C alleles the fewest.

Both 60 Vbeta primers and 13 Jbeta primers went into the PCR. TCRdb keeps only in-frame clones here, not all; method: immunoSEQ multiplex PCR. This table has some 180,000 clones, 9.5% appearing once. Comment on this clone: Its matching antigen is unknown.

Germline V lookup: CDR1 SGHRS, CDR2 YFSETQ. This CDR3 contains 15 residues. Trimming removed 6 bases at V and 0 bases at J, with 16 bases between. The chain uses TRBV5-1 and TRBJ2-7, with D tentatively TRBD2 (5 bases). This TCR was sampled from a woman in her 30s in good health and CMV-seropositive. The sample taken for sequencing was PBMCs. CDR3 coding DNA: TGCGCCAGCATACTAGACTCCTCGAGCTCCTACGAGCAGTACTTC. Its protein is CASILDSSSSYEQYF. Full variable domain (rest looked up from reference TRBV5-1 and TRBJ2-7): KAGVTQTPRYLIKTRGQQVTLSCSPISGHRSVSWYQQTPGQGLQFLFEYFSETQRNKGNFPGRFSGRQFSNSRSEMNVSTLELGDSALYLCASILDSSSSYEQYFGPGTRLTVT.